A selection of T cell receptor beta chains follows, all from one sample in a study of identical twins. Via MiXCR, TCRdb re-called the 5' RACE reads, giving one row per CDR3 protein. The sample has around 1.7 million distinct CDR3 sequences, about 32% seen once. The sequenced sample consisted of cord blood. These receptors all come from a newborn girl in good health. The CDR3 runs from the conserved cysteine through the conserved F or W. A D gene is named only where the DNA matches it firmly. Clone size appears in some rows only: once, few, many, or a class for an expanded clone.

J | D | V | length | size | DNA | CDR3
TRBJ2-7 | TRBD1 | TRBV2 | 13 | few | TGTGCCAGCAGCCGGGACAGCCACTACGAGCAGTACTTC | CASSRDSHYEQYF
TRBJ2-3 | TRBD2 | TRBV11-2 | 13 | few | TGTGCCAGCAGCTTAGGCGGGAGGGTTACGCAGTATTTT | CASSLGGRVTQYF
TRBJ1-2 | . | TRBV10-3 | 13 | . | TGTGCCATCAGCAGCAGGAATAACTATGGCTACACCTTC | CAISSRNNYGYTF
TRBJ2-2 | TRBD1 | TRBV5-1 | 16 | once | TGCGCCAGCAGCTTAACGGGACAGGGGAACACCGGGGAGCTGTTTTTT | CASSLTGQGNTGELFF
TRBJ1-2 | . | TRBV20-1 | 13 | few | TGCAGTGCTAGTGCTATTCTAAACTATGGCTACACCTTC | CSASAILNYGYTF
TRBJ2-3 | . | TRBV25-1 | 16 | . | TGTGCCAGCAGTCCCCTTGGTCGGGGGGCGGTGGATACGCAGTATTTT | CASSPLGRGAVDTQYF
TRBJ2-7 | TRBD1 | TRBV25-1 | 16 | few | TGTGCCAGCAGTGGTTGGACAGGTTTCTCTACCTACGAGCAGTACTTC | CASSGWTGFSTYEQYF
TRBJ2-5 | . | TRBV28 | 12 | . | TGTGCCAGTAACAGGTTCCAAGAGACCCAGTACTTC | CASNRFQETQYF
TRBJ2-2 | . | TRBV27 | 13 | once | TGTGCCAGCAGTTTAGAGAAAACCGGGGAGCTGTTTTTT | CASSLEKTGELFF
TRBJ2-3 | . | TRBV9 | 16 | . | TGTGCCAGCAGCGTAGTGACGGGGGCTAGCACAGATACGCAGTATTTT | CASSVVTGASTDTQYF
TRBJ1-2 | . | TRBV21-1 | 15 | . | TGTGCCAGCAGCAAAGGGGACGACAGGACCTATGGCCACACCTTC | CASSKGDDRTYGHTF
TRBJ2-7 | . | TRBV7-2 | 14 | . | TGTGCCAGCAGCTTAGCGGGGATCTACTACGAGCAGTACTTC | CASSLAGIYYEQYF
TRBJ2-6 | . | TRBV9 | 18 | few | TGTGCCAGCAGCGTAGCATCCAAGGTTAGGGCTGGGGCCAACGTCCTGACTTTC | CASSVASKVRAGANVLTF
TRBJ2-2 | . | TRBV28 | 15 | . | TGTGCCAGCACCCGGCGGCCCGCGAACACCGGGGAGCTGTTTTTT | CASTRRPANTGELFF
TRBJ2-7 | . | TRBV29-1 | 11 | . | TGCATCGTTACAGGCACCTACGAGCAGTACTTC | CIVTGTYEQYF
TRBJ2-7 | . | TRBV29-1 | 12 | . | TGCAGCGTTACTTACAGGGCCTACGAGCAGTACTTC | CSVTYRAYEQYF
TRBJ2-1 | TRBD2 | TRBV4-2 | 16 | few | TGTGCCAGCAGCCAAGAGGGAGGGGTAGCCTACAATGAGCAGTTCTTC | CASSQEGGVAYNEQFF
TRBJ1-1 | TRBD1 | TRBV12-3/TRBV12-4 | 15 | . | TGTGCCAGCAGCGGACAGGGGGCGGTGGGGACTGAAGCTTTCTTT | CASSGQGAVGTEAFF
TRBJ2-3 | . | TRBV29-1 | 14 | . | TGCAGCGGGTACTCTGGGGAAAGCACAGATACGCAGTATTTT | CSGYSGESTDTQYF
TRBJ1-2 | . | TRBV27 | 15 | many | TGTGCCAGCAGTTTATCTGGCAGGGAGGGCTATGGCTACACCTTC | CASSLSGREGYGYTF
TRBJ1-2 | . | TRBV10-3 | 14 | . | TGTGCCATCAGTGGCCGACAGATTAACTATGGCTACACCTTC | CAISGRQINYGYTF
TRBJ2-3 | TRBD1 | TRBV27 | 16 | . | TGTGCCAGCAGTTTTTACCAGGGGGCCGGCACAGATACGCAGTATTTT | CASSFYQGAGTDTQYF
TRBJ2-5 | . | TRBV2 | 13 | few | TGTGCCAGCAGTGTCGCGAGGCAAGAGACCCAGTACTTC | CASSVARQETQYF
TRBJ2-7 | . | TRBV20-1 | 14 | few | TGCAGTGCTAGAGTGTCCGGGAGCTCCTACGAGCAGTACTTC | CSARVSGSSYEQYF
TRBJ2-1 | . | TRBV30 | 14 | few | TGTGCCTGGAAACGTGGGAACTTTTACAATGAGCAGTTCTTC | CAWKRGNFYNEQFF
TRBJ1-1 | . | TRBV6-5 | 13 | few | TGTGCCAGCAGTTACCCCGGCAGTCTTGAAGCTTTCTTT | CASSYPGSLEAFF
TRBJ1-1 | . | TRBV18 | 12 | . | TGTGCCAGCTCACCGCGGGCCCTTGAAGCTTTCTTT | CASSPRALEAFF